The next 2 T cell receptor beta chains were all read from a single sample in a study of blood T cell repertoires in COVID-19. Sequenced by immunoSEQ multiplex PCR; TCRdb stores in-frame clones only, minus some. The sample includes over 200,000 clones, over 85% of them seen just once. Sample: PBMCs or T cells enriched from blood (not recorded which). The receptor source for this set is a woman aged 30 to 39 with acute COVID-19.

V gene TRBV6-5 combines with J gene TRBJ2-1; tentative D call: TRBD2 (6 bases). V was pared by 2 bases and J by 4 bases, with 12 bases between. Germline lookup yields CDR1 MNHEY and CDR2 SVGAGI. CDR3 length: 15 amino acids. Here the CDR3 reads CASSYDRDLYNEQFF. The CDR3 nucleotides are TGTGCCAGCAGTTACGACCGGGACTTATACAATGAGCAGTTCTTC.

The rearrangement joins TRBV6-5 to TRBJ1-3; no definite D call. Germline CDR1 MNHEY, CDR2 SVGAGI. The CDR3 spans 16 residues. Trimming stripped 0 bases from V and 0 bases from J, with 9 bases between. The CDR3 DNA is TGTGCCAGCAGTTACTCGACACGCAGCTCTGGAAACACCATATATTTT. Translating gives CASSYSTRSSGNTIYF.